The following is a T cell receptor beta chain sequence with its context. Its antigen is unknown. The sample originates from a study of T cell responses to AZD1222 COVID-19 vaccine. General observations from the study: Only after the peak T cell response were repertoires sampled.

Here immunoSEQ multiplex PCR was the method, and the copy in TCRdb shows in-frame clones only, minus some. The table lists under 250,000 clones, about 92% of them singletons. V lost 4 bases and J 3 bases, leaving 13 bases between the germline ends. The CDR3 totals 15 residues. Germline-derived CDR1 and CDR2 are LNHDA and SQIVND (reference sequence). V gene TRBV19 combines with J gene TRBJ1-5, with a tentative D call TRBD1 (6 bases). Material: peripheral blood, obtained on day 0 of MenACWY control vaccination. This TCR derives from an adult in good health. Here the CDR3 DNA reads TGTGCCAGTAGTAGGTCAGGGGTAAACAATCAGCCCCAGCATTTT. This translates into CASSRSGVNNQPQHF.